The 20 T cell receptor beta chains reported below all come from one sample, sequenced in a study of T cell changes during pregnancy in multiple sclerosis. Method: immunoSEQ multiplex PCR; TCRdb's copy keeps in-frame clones and lacks some. The sample holds about 61,000 clones, roughly 92% seen once. Sequences were derived from CD8+ T cells from peripheral blood mononuclear cells, sampled in the third trimester of pregnancy. These receptors were collected from a female donor with multiple sclerosis, enrolled in a pregnancy study.

The rearrangement uses TRBV21-1 and TRBJ2-1; TRBD1 is taken as the D call from the table, unchecked against the DNA. TRBV21-1 is labeled a pseudogene. This CDR3 is 12 amino acids long. The CDR3, as DNA: TGTGCCAGCAGGACAGGACCAAATGAGCAGTTCTTC. Encoded protein: CASRTGPNEQFF.

The chain links TRBV13 to TRBJ2-3; weak D call: TRBD2 (6 bases). Germline V gene sequence: CDR1 PRHDT, CDR2 FYEKMQ (reference sequence). This CDR3 contains 12 residues. V was cut by 5 bases and J by 9 bases, with 12 bases left in between. The CDR3 reads CASSRTGGTQYF. The CDR3 bases are TGTGCCAGCAGCCGGACCGGGGGAACGCAGTATTTT.

V usage is TRBV19 and J usage is TRBJ2-3, with TRBD1 as a possible D gene (5 bases). V gave up 3 bases and J gave up 7 bases, with 8 bases separating them. Germline assignment: CDR1 LNHDA and CDR2 SQIVND (reference sequence). This CDR3 has 12 residues. The CDR3 DNA reads TGTGCCAGTAGTATGACAGAATATACGCAGTATTTT. This sequence encodes CASSMTEYTQYF.

On this clone: Within the sample, other DNA sequences also encode this same CDR3. The chain combines TRBV15 with TRBJ2-5; D is unresolved. The V end lost 0 bases, the J end lost 1 base, and 6 bases lay between the germline ends. The CDR3 consists of 14 residues. CDR1 is LNHNV, CDR2 YYDKDF, per germline (reference sequence). In nucleotides, the CDR3 is TGTGCCACCAGCAGAGAGCACAGCCAAGAGACCCAGTACTTC. This sequence encodes CATSREHSQETQYF.

This clone has a single count. The rearrangement uses TRBV27 and TRBJ2-1; TRBD2 is a possible D gene (5 bases). The CDR3 loop spans 15 amino acids. Germline V gene data show CDR1 as MNHEY and CDR2 as SMNVEV (reference sequence). The V gene lost 7 bases and the J gene lost 0 bases, with 13 bases spanning the gap. In DNA, the CDR3 is TGTGCCAGCAAAGTCGGGGTTAGCTCCTACAATGAGCAGTTCTTC. This sequence encodes CASKVGVSSYNEQFF.

The genes are TRBV4-3 and TRBJ2-1; 10 bases are shared with TRBD2. The CDR3 is 18 residues long. The germline gives CDR1 LGHNA, CDR2 YSLEER. Trimming removed 0 bases from V and 0 bases from J; junction bases left unmatched: 5. CDR3 amino acids: CASSQDHTSGTSYNEQFF. CDR3 nucleotide sequence: TGCGCCAGCAGCCAAGATCATACTAGCGGGACCTCCTACAATGAGCAGTTCTTC.

The chain has TRBV28 and TRBJ2-1; D possibly corresponds to TRBD2 (5 bases). The CDR3 runs to 14 residues. Germline V lookup: CDR1 MDHEN, CDR2 SYDVKM. Trimming shortened V by 6 bases and J by 0 bases, and 9 bases separated the two germline ends. The CDR3 sequence is CASRDSSSYNEQFF. The CDR3 DNA follows: TGTGCCAGCAGGGACTCAAGCTCCTACAATGAGCAGTTCTTC.

The CDR3 protein is CASSLDQGDEQYF. The CDR3 nucleotides are TGCGCCAGCAGCTTGGACCAGGGGGACGAGCAGTACTTC. This rearrangement joins TRBV5-1 to TRBJ2-7; 7 bases agree with TRBD1. The CDR3 totals 13 residues. Per the germline V gene, CDR1 is SGHRS and CDR2 is YFSETQ. V shed 0 bases and J 5 bases; nucleotides not matched to a gene: 2.

The chain joins TRBV7-2 to TRBJ2-7; TRBD2 agrees at 9 bases. The CDR3 contains 14 residues. Germline CDR1 reads SGHTA; CDR2 reads FQGNSA. With V trimmed by 5 bases and J by 3 bases, 5 bases remained unmatched. The CDR3 protein is CASSPTTSGYEQYF. CDR3 DNA: TGTGCCAGCAGCCCCACGACTAGCGGCTACGAGCAGTACTTC.

The V and J genes are TRBV19 and TRBJ1-2, with 7 bases identical to TRBD1. After removal of 7 bases from V and 4 bases from J, the junction contained 6 bases not matched to a gene. The CDR3 runs to 13 residues. Per the germline V gene, CDR1 is LNHDA and CDR2 is SQIVND (reference sequence). The CDR3: CASNPQGSYGYTF. The DNA of the CDR3 is TGTGCCAGTAACCCACAGGGGTCCTATGGCTACACCTTC.

The V and J genes are TRBV7-9 and TRBJ2-1; D is perhaps TRBD1 (6 bases). The CDR3 has 14 amino acids. The ends were cut back, 2 bases at V and 4 bases at J, with 9 bases in the middle. The germline gives CDR1 SEHNR, CDR2 FQNEAQ (reference sequence). The CDR3 spells CASSLNQGYNEQFF. The CDR3 bases are TGTGCCAGCAGCTTAAATCAGGGGTACAATGAGCAGTTCTTC.

This chain connects TRBV28 to TRBJ2-7; a weak D match, TRBD1 (6 bases). The CDR3 covers 15 residues. Germline assignment: CDR1 MDHEN and CDR2 SYDVKM. V was trimmed by 6 bases and J by 0 bases, leaving 15 bases between them. This CDR3 reads CASREGGLSSYEQYF. The CDR3 DNA follows: TGTGCCAGCAGGGAAGGGGGTCTGAGCTCCTACGAGCAGTACTTC.

V gene TRBV4-3 combines with J gene TRBJ2-1; 13 nucleotides match TRBD2. J lost 10 bases, V lost 1 base, and 7 bases had no gene match. The CDR3 length is 16 residues. Germline loops: CDR1 LGHNA, CDR2 YSLEER. The CDR3 coding sequence is TGCGCCAGCAGCCAAGGCAGAGGGACTAGCGGGGAGGAGCAGTTCTTC. This codes for CASSQGRGTSGEEQFF.

V is TRBV4-1 and J is TRBJ2-7; 7 positions agree with TRBD2. Looked up from germline, CDR1 is MGHRA and CDR2 is YSYEKL. The V gene end was trimmed by 1 base and the J gene end by 6 bases; junction bases not matched to a gene: 9. This CDR3 has 15 residues. The CDR3 DNA reads as TGCGCCAGCAGCCAAGGGTCGGGAGGTAGATTCGAGCAGTACTTC. Translating gives CASSQGSGGRFEQYF.

J is TRBJ1-2 and V is TRBV7-6; D perhaps matches TRBD1 (6 bases). This CDR3 comprises 14 residues. Germline V gene lookup returns CDR1 SGHVS and CDR2 FNYEAQ. The ends were cut back, 1 base at V and 3 bases at J, with 9 bases in the middle. The CDR3 reads CASSLGPGDYGYTF. The CDR3 bases are TGTGCCAGCAGCTTAGGACCAGGGGACTATGGCTACACCTTC.

The chain employs TRBV19 and TRBJ2-1; 9 bases are shared with TRBD2. Per the germline V gene, CDR1 is LNHDA and CDR2 is SQIVND (reference sequence). The CDR3 consists of 15 residues. The trim removed 3 bases at V and 7 bases at J, leaving 7 bases unmatched. CDR3 sequence (DNA): TGTGCCAGTAGTATCCTAGCGGGATTAGGGAATGAGCAGTTCTTC. As protein: CASSILAGLGNEQFF. The complete variable domain, with remaining parts taken from reference TRBV19 and TRBJ2-1, reads DGGITQSPKYLFRKEGQNVTLSCEQNLNHDAMYWYRQDPGQGLRLIYYSQIVNDFQKGDIAEGYSVSREKKESFPLTVTSAQKNPTAFYLCASSILAGLGNEQFFGPGTRLTVL.

The chain recombines TRBV6-1 with TRBJ1-5; D is ambiguous. This CDR3 region has 11 residues. Trimming removed 7 bases at V and 3 bases at J, with 4 bases between. CDR1 is MNHNS and CDR2 is SASEGT in the germline V gene. In nucleotides, the CDR3 is TGTGCCAGCATGTACAATCAGCCCCAGCATTTT. As protein: CASMYNQPQHF.

This chain connects TRBV19 to TRBJ1-2, with 10 positions matching TRBD1. Germline assignment: CDR1 LNHDA and CDR2 SQIVND (reference sequence). The CDR3 contains 15 residues. Losses at the gene ends were 8 bases for V and 1 base for J; bases not matched to a gene: 7. The chain's CDR3 is CASDQTGGLNYGYTF. CDR3 bases: TGTGCCAGTGATCAGACAGGGGGCCTTAACTATGGCTACACCTTC. The variable domain in full, with the rest retrieved from reference TRBV19 and TRBJ1-2, is DGGITQSPKYLFRKEGQNVTLSCEQNLNHDAMYWYRQDPGQGLRLIYYSQIVNDFQKGDIAEGYSVSREKKESFPLTVTSAQKNPTAFYLCASDQTGGLNYGYTFGSGTRLTVV.

This chain uses TRBV9 with TRBJ1-4; 7 bases fit TRBD1. CDR3 size: 15 residues. J gave up 1 base and V 4 bases, and 4 bases lay outside the gene matches. The germline gives CDR1 SGDLS, CDR2 YYNGEE. The CDR3 is CASSSRTGTNEKLFF. CDR3 nucleotides: TGTGCCAGCAGCTCCCGGACAGGAACTAATGAAAAACTGTTTTTT.

The rearrangement links TRBV27 to TRBJ2-1; 10 nucleotides match TRBD1. Germline V gene data show CDR1 as MNHEY and CDR2 as SMNVEV (reference sequence). With 2 bases clipped from V and 6 bases from J, the junction kept 7 bases outside the gene matches. CDR3 size: 16 residues. CDR3 in amino acids: CASSLLWTGGINEQFF. For the CDR3, the DNA is TGTGCCAGCAGTTTACTATGGACAGGGGGAATCAATGAGCAGTTCTTC.